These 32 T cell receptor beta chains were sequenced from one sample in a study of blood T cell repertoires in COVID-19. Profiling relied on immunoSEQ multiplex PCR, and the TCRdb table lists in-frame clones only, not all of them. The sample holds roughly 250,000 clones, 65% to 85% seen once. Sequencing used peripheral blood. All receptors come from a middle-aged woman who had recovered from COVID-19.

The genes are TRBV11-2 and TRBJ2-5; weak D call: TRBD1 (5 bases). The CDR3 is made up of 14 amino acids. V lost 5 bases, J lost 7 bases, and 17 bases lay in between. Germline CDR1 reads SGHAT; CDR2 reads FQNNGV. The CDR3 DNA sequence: TGTGCCAGCAGCCCCCAGCGTGGTCAGGGGACCCAGTACTTC. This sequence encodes CASSPQRGQGTQYF.

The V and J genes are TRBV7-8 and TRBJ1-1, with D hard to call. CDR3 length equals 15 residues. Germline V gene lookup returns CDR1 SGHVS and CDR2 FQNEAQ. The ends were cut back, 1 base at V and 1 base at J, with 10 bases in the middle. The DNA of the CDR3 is TGTGCCAGCAGCTTAGGAAATACAAAGAACACTGAAGCTTTCTTT. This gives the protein CASSLGNTKNTEAFF. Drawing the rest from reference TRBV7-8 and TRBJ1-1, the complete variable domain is GAGVSQSPRYKVAKRGQDVALRCDPISGHVSLFWYQQALGQGPEFLTYFQNEAQLDKSGLPSDRFFAERPEGSVSTLKIQRTQQEDSAVYLCASSLGNTKNTEAFFGQGTRLTVV.

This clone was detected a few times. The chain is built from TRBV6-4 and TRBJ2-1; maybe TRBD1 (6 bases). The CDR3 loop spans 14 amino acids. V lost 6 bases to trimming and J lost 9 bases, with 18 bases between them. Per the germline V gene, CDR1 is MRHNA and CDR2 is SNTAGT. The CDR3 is CASRVGAGRGEQFF. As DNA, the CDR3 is TGTGCCAGCAGAGTGGGGGCTGGGCGTGGTGAGCAGTTCTTC.

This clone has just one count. The CDR3 DNA reads as TGTGCCAGCAGCTTTGATGGGGGCAGGACTGAAGCTTTCTTT. Encoded protein: CASSFDGGRTEAFF. This chain joins TRBV12-1 and TRBJ1-1; no DNA check was done on the table's D call, TRBD1. TRBV12-1 is given as a pseudogene. The CDR3 runs 14 residues.

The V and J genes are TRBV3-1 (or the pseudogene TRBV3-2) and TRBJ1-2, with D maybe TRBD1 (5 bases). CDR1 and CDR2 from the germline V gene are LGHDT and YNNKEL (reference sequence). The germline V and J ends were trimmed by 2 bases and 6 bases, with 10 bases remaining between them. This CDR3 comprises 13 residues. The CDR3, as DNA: TGTGCCAGCAGCCAATTTCCAGGGAATGGCTACACCTTC. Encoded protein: CASSQFPGNGYTF.

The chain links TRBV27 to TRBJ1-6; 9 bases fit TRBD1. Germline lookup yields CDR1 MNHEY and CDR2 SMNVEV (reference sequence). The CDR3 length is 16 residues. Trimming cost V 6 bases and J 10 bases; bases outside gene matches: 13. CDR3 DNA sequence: TGTGCCAGCAGGGAAGGGACAGGGAATATTTGGTCACCCCTCCACTTT. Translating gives CASREGTGNIWSPLHF.

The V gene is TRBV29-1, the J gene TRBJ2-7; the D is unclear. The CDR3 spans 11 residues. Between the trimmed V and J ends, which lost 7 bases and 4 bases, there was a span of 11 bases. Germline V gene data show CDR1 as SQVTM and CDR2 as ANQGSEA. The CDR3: CSGRNSYEQYF. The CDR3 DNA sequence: TGCAGCGGCCGAAACAGTTACGAGCAGTACTTC.

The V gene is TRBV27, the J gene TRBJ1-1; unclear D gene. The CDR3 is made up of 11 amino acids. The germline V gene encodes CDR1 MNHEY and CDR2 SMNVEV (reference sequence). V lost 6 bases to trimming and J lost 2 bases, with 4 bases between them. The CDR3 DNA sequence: TGTGCCAGCAGCTCCAACACTGAAGCTTTCTTT. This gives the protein CASSSNTEAFF.

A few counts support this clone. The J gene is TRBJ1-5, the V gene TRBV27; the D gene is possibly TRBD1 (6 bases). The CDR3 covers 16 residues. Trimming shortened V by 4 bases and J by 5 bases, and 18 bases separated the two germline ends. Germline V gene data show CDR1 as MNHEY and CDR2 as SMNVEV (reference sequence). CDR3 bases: TGTGCCAGCAGTTCGGCCCAGGGGACCTACCATCAGCCCCAGCATTTT. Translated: CASSSAQGTYHQPQHF.

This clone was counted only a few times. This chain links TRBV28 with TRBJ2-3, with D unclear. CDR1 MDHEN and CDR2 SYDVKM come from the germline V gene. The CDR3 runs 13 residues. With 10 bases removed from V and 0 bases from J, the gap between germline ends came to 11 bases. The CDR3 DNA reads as TGTGCCATCCAGGATTCGAGCACAGATACGCAGTATTTT. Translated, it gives CAIQDSSTDTQYF.

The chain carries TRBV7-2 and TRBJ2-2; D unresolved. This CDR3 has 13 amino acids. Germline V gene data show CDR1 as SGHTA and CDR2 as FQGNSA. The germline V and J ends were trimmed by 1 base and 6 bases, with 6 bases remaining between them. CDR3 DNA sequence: TGTGCCAGCAGCTTAGAACTATCCGGGGAGCTGTTTTTT. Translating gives CASSLELSGELFF. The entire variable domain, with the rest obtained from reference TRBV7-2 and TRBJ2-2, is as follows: GAGVSQSPSNKVTEKGKDVELRCDPISGHTALYWYRQSLGQGLEFLIYFQGNSAPDKSGLPSDRFSAERTGGSVSTLTIQRTQQEDSAVYLCASSLELSGELFFGEGSRLTVL.

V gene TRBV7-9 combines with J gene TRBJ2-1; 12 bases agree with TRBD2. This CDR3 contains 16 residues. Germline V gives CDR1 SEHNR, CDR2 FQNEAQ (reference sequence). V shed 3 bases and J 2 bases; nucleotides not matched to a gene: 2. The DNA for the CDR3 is TGTGCCAGCAGCTTTTCTAGCGGGGGGGCCTACAATGAGCAGTTCTTC. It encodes CASSFSSGGAYNEQFF.

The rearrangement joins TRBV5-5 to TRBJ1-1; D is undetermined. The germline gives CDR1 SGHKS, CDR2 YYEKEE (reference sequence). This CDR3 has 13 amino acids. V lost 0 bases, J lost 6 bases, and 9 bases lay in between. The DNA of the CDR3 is TGTGCCAGCAGCTTGGCCAAAGAGTCTGAAGCTTTCTTT. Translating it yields CASSLAKESEAFF.

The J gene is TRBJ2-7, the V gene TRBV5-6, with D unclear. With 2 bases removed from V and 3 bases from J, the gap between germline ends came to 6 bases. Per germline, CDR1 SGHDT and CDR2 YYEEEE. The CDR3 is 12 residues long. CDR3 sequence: CASSFENYEQYF. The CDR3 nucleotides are TGTGCCAGCAGCTTTGAGAACTACGAGCAGTACTTC.

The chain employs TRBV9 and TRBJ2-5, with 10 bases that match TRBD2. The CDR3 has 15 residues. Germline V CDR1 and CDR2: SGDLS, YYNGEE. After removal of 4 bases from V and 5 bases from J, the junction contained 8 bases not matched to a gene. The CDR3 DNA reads TGTGCCAGCAGCCCTTTAGCGGGGGGAGTGGAGACCCAGTACTTC. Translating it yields CASSPLAGGVETQYF.

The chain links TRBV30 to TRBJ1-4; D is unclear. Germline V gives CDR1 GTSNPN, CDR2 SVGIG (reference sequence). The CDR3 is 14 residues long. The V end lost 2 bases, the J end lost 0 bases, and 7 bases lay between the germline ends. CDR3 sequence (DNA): TGTGCCTGGAGTACGGGTTCAACTAATGAAAAACTGTTTTTT. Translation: CAWSTGSTNEKLFF.

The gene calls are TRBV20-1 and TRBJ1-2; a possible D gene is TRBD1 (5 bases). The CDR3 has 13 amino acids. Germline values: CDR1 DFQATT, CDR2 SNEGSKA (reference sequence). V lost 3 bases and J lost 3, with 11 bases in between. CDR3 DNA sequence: TGCAGTGCTAGTCTTCAGGGTTACTATGGCTACACCTTC. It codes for CSASLQGYYGYTF.

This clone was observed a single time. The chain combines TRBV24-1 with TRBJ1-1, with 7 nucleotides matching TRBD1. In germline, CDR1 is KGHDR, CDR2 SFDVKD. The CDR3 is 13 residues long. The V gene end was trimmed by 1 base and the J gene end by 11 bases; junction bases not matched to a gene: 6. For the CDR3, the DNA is TGTGCCACCAGTGATTTAACAGGGGAAAGGGCTTTCTTT. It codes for CATSDLTGERAFF.

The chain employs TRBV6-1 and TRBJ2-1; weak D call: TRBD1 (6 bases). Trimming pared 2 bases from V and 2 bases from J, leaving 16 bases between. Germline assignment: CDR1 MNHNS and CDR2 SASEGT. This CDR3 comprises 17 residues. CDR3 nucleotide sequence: TGTGCCAGCAGTGAATTATGGGGACATACCCCCTACAATGAGCAGTTCTTC. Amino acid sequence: CASSELWGHTPYNEQFF.

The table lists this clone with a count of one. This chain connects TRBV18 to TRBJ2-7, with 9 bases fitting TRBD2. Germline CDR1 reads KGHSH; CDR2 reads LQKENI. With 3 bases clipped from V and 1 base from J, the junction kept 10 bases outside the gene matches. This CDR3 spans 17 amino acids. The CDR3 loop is CASSPTSGPFTSYEQYF. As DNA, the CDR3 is TGTGCCAGCTCACCCACTAGCGGGCCCTTCACTTCCTACGAGCAGTACTTC.

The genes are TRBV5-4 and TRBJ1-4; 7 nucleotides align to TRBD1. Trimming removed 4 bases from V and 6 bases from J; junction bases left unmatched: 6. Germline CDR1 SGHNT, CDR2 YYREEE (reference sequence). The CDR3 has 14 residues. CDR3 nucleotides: TGTGCCAGCAGCCGACAGGGAGAGGATGAAAAACTGTTTTTT. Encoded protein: CASSRQGEDEKLFF.

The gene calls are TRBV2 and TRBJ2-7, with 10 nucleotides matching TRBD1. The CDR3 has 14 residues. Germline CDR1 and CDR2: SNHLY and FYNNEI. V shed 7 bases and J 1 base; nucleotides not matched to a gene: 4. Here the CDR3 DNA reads TGTGCCAGCAAACGGGGACAGGGGTCCTACGAGCAGTACTTC. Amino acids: CASKRGQGSYEQYF. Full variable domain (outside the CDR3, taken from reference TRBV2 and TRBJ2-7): EPEVTQTPSHQVTQMGQEVILRCVPISNHLYFYWYRQILGQKVEFLVSFYNNEISEKSEIFDDQFSVERPDGSNFTLKIRSTKLEDSAMYFCASKRGQGSYEQYFGPGTRLTVT.

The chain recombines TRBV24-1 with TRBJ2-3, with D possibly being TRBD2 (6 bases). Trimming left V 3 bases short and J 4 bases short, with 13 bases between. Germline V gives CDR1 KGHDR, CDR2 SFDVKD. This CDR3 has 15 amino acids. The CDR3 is CATSDASVVADTQYF. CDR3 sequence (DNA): TGTGCCACCAGTGATGCTAGCGTGGTCGCAGATACGCAGTATTTT.

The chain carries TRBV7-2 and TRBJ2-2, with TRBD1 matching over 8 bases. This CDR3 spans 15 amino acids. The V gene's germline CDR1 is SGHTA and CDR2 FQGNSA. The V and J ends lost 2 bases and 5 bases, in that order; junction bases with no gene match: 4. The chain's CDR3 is CASSLHRGVTGELFF. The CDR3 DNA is TGTGCCAGCAGCTTACACAGGGGGGTTACCGGGGAGCTGTTTTTT.

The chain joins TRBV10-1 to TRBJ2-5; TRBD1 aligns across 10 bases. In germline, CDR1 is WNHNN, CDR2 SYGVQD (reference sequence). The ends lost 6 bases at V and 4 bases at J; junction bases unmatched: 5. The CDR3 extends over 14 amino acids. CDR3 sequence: CASSRGQGVETQYF. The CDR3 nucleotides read TGCGCCAGCAGCCGTGGACAGGGGGTAGAGACCCAGTACTTC.

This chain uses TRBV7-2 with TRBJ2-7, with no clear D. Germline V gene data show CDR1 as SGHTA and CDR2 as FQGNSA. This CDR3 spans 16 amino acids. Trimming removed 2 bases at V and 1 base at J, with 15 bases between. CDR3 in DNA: TGTGCCAGCAGCTTATTTCTTGGCGGATGGTCCTACGAGCAGTACTTC. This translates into CASSLFLGGWSYEQYF.

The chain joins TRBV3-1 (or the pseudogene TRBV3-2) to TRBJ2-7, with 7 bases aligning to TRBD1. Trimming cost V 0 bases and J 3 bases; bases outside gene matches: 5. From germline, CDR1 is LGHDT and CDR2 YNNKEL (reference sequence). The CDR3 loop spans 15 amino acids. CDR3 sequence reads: CASSQDTGASYEQYF. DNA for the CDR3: TGTGCCAGCAGCCAAGATACAGGGGCCAGCTACGAGCAGTACTTC.

CDR3 residues: CASSLAWTGSGNTIYF. The CDR3 coding sequence is TGTGCCAGCAGCTTGGCCTGGACAGGCTCTGGAAACACCATATATTTT. This rearrangement joins TRBV5-4 to TRBJ1-3; 7 nucleotides line up with TRBD1. Germline CDR1 reads SGHNT; CDR2 reads YYREEE (reference sequence). The CDR3 spans 16 residues. V trimming: 0 bases; J trimming: 0 bases; junction bases outside the gene matches: 3.

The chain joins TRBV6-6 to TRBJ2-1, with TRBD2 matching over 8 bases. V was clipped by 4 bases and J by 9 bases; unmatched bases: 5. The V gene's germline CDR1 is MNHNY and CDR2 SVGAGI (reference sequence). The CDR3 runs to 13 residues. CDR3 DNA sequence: TGTGCCAGCAGTTTGGCGGGGGGAGGTGAGCAGTTCTTC. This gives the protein CASSLAGGGEQFF.

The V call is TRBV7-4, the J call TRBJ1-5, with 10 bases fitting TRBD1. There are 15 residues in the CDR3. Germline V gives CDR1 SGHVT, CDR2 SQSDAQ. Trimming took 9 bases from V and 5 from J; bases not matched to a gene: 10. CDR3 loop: CARTTDRGRDQPQHF. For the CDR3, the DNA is TGTGCCAGGACGACCGACAGGGGGCGCGATCAGCCCCAGCATTTT.

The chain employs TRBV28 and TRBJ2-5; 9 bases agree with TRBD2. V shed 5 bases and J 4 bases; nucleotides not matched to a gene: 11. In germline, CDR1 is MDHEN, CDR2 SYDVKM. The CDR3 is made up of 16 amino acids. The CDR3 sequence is CASSARRGGSLETQYF. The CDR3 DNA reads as TGTGCCAGCAGTGCAAGGCGGGGGGGCTCGTTAGAGACCCAGTACTTC. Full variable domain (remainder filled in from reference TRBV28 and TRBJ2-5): DVKVTQSSRYLVKRTGEKVFLECVQDMDHENMFWYRQDPGLGLRLIYFSYDVKMKEKGDIPEGYSVSREKKERFSLILESASTNQTSMYLCASSARRGGSLETQYFGPGTRLLVL.

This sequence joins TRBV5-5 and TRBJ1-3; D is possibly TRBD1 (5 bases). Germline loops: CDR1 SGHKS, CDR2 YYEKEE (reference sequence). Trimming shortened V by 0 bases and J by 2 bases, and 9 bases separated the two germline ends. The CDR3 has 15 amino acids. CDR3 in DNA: TGTGCCAGCAGCTTGGGCAGGGTCCCTGGAAACACCATATATTTT. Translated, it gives CASSLGRVPGNTIYF.